This passage covers 27 T cell receptor beta chains from one sample sequenced in a study of blood T cell repertoires in COVID-19. TCRdb keeps only in-frame clones here, not all; method: immunoSEQ multiplex PCR. This table has about 190,000 clones, under 85% appearing once. Sequencing input: peripheral blood. The receptors stem from a man between 60 and 75 years old with active or convalescent COVID-19.

The rearrangement joins TRBV25-1 to TRBJ2-7; tentative D call: TRBD1 (6 bases). Germline lookup yields CDR1 MGHDK and CDR2 SYGVNS. The CDR3 runs to 14 residues. V shed 0 bases and J shed 4 bases, with 10 bases lying between them. The CDR3 protein is CASSEYRDTYEQYF. For the CDR3, the DNA is TGTGCCAGCAGTGAATATCGGGACACATACGAGCAGTACTTC.

This chain connects TRBV24-1 to TRBJ1-2, with 7 bases aligning to TRBD1. The V and J ends lost 2 bases and 1 base, in that order; junction bases with no gene match: 0. The CDR3 runs to 14 residues. From germline, CDR1 is KGHDR and CDR2 SFDVKD. The CDR3 DNA reads as TGTGCCACCAGTGATTGGGACAGTAACTATGGCTACACCTTC. Translation gives CATSDWDSNYGYTF.

The CDR3 sequence is CASSEARGQETQYF. The CDR3 DNA is TGTGCCAGCAGTGAAGCACGGGGCCAAGAGACCCAGTACTTC. The chain is built from TRBV25-1 and TRBJ2-5; possibly TRBD2 for D (5 bases). With 2 bases removed from V and 1 base from J, the gap between germline ends came to 8 bases. Germline loops: CDR1 MGHDK, CDR2 SYGVNS. The CDR3 runs 14 residues.

This chain links TRBV6-5 with TRBJ1-1; 10 positions agree with TRBD1. Germline CDR1 is MNHEY and CDR2 is SVGAGI. Trimming at V came to 6 bases and at J to 1 base, leaving 5 bases not matched to a gene. The CDR3 loop spans 15 amino acids. CDR3 DNA: TGTGCCAGCAGAAGACAGGGGGCCGAGAACACTGAAGCTTTCTTT. Residues: CASRRQGAENTEAFF.

The V gene is TRBV27, the J gene TRBJ2-3; a possible D gene is TRBD1 (6 bases). The V end lost 5 bases, the J end lost 5 bases, and 14 bases lay between the germline ends. CDR1 is MNHEY and CDR2 is SMNVEV in the germline V gene (reference sequence). The CDR3 sequence is 14 residues long. The CDR3: CASSLGLGGDTQYF. The DNA of the CDR3 is TGTGCCAGCAGTCTTGGTCTAGGGGGAGATACGCAGTATTTT.

The chain carries TRBV6-1 and TRBJ2-5; 7 bases map to TRBD1. Unmatched junction bases numbered 11, after V lost 2 bases and J lost 5 bases. The CDR3 loop spans 16 amino acids. Germline assignment: CDR1 MNHNS and CDR2 SASEGT. The CDR3 nucleotides are TGTGCCAGCAGTGAAAGGGGTGACAGGGCCAGGGAGACCCAGTACTTC. Its protein product is CASSERGDRARETQYF.

About this clone itself: No DNA is shown, since the ends of the CDR3 on it are uncertain; the CDR3 is the one TCRdb lists. The chain has TRBV5-1 and TRBJ2-7; TRBD1, the D gene given by the table, was not confirmed from the DNA. The CDR3 is made up of 12 amino acids, end residues included. The V gene's germline CDR1 is SGHRS and CDR2 YFSETQ. CDR3 sequence: CASSLDFGTGTF.

The V and J genes are TRBV7-3 and TRBJ2-3; TRBD1 is a possible D gene (6 bases). CDR1 and CDR2 from the germline V gene are SGHTA and FQGTGA. The CDR3 loop spans 17 amino acids. Deletions cut 4 bases from V and 1 base from J, with 18 bases between. The CDR3 DNA reads as TGTGCCAGCAGCTATCGCACAGGGCGAAAGGGCACAGATACGCAGTATTTT. It yields the protein CASSYRTGRKGTDTQYF.

The chain joins TRBV7-2 to TRBJ1-5; 7 bases are shared with TRBD1. Germline V CDR1 and CDR2: SGHTA, FQGNSA. The CDR3 contains 16 residues. Unmatched junction bases numbered 7, after V lost 5 bases and J lost 0 bases. The CDR3 region has the DNA TGTGCCAGCAGCCTACTGGACAGGACTAGCAATCAGCCCCAGCATTTT. Encoded protein: CASSLLDRTSNQPQHF.

This clone was recorded a few times. V gene TRBV4-1 combines with J gene TRBJ2-1; 9 bases are a match to TRBD2. J gave up 3 bases and V 0 bases, and 9 bases lay outside the gene matches. Per the germline V gene, CDR1 is MGHRA and CDR2 is YSYEKL. The CDR3 covers 18 residues. For the CDR3, the DNA is TGCGCCAGCAGCCAAGATAGGAATAGCGGGAGCGTCTACAATGAGCAGTTCTTC. Translation gives CASSQDRNSGSVYNEQFF.

The genes are TRBV7-3 and TRBJ1-5, with a weak D call TRBD1 (5 bases). V lost 5 bases to trimming and J lost 2 bases, with 19 bases between them. The CDR3 length is 17 residues. Germline lookup yields CDR1 SGHTA and CDR2 FQGTGA. CDR3 sequence: CASSGPGVGNCNQPQHF. The CDR3 region has the DNA TGTGCCAGCAGCGGGCCGGGGGTTGGAAATTGCAATCAGCCCCAGCATTTT. Supplemented by reference TRBV7-3 and TRBJ1-5, the full variable domain reads GAGVSQTPSNKVTEKGKYVELRCDPISGHTALYWYRQSLGQGPEFLIYFQGTGAADDSGLPNDRFFAVRPEGSVSTLKIQRTERGDSAVYLCASSGPGVGNCNQPQHFGDGTRLSIL.

This clone came up once. The chain combines TRBV27 with TRBJ1-1, with 7 bases lining up with TRBD1. Looked up from germline, CDR1 is MNHEY and CDR2 is SMNVEV (reference sequence). Germline trimming cut 2 bases from V and 4 bases from J; bases unmatched to any gene: 10. This CDR3 is built from 16 residues. For the CDR3, the DNA is TGTGCCAGCAGTTTACGGACAGGCGGGGGGGGCACTGAAGCTTTCTTT. Its translation is CASSLRTGGGGTEAFF.

A word on this clone: The same CDR3 is also encoded by other DNA sequences in this sample. The chain combines TRBV11-2 with TRBJ1-2; D gene unclear. Germline loops: CDR1 SGHAT, CDR2 FQNNGV. CDR3 size: 13 residues. The V end was cut by 3 bases, the J end by 0 bases, with 5 bases between. CDR3: CASSLGANYGYTF. As DNA, the CDR3 is TGTGCCAGCAGCTTGGGCGCTAACTATGGCTACACCTTC.

The rearrangement links TRBV6-6 to TRBJ1-5, with 10 bases that match TRBD1. CDR3 length: 17 residues. CDR1 and CDR2 (germline): MNHNY, SVGAGI (reference sequence). V dropped 5 bases and J dropped 2; count of bases not matched to a gene: 9. CDR3 in amino acids: CASSPGQGLGRNQPQHF. The CDR3 nucleotides are TGTGCCAGCAGTCCGGGACAGGGGTTGGGGCGCAATCAGCCCCAGCATTTT.

The genes are TRBV29-1 and TRBJ2-7, with 8 bases aligning to TRBD2. V gave up 4 bases and J gave up 3 bases; unmatched junction bases: 2. This CDR3 is built from 12 residues. Germline-derived CDR1 and CDR2 are SQVTM and ANQGSEA. CDR3 in DNA: TGCAGCGTTGTACTAGCGGACTACGAGCAGTACTTC. Translation: CSVVLADYEQYF.

This clone was seen only a few times. The gene calls are TRBV5-1 and TRBJ1-4; the D gene is possibly TRBD1 (6 bases). CDR3 length: 15 amino acids. The V end was cut by 3 bases, the J end by 10 bases, with 19 bases between. The germline gives CDR1 SGHRS, CDR2 YFSETQ. The CDR3 sequence: CASSSSQGSIGKLFF. CDR3 DNA: TGCGCCAGCAGCTCCTCCCAGGGGTCGATCGGAAAACTGTTTTTT.

This rearrangement joins TRBV27 to TRBJ1-3, with D perhaps TRBD1 (6 bases). CDR3 size: 16 residues. The ends were cut back, 6 bases at V and 0 bases at J, with 15 bases in the middle. Germline values: CDR1 MNHEY, CDR2 SMNVEV (reference sequence). CDR3 residues: CASSPRGQLSGNTIYF. The CDR3 region has the DNA TGTGCCAGCAGCCCCCGCGGACAGCTCTCTGGAAACACCATATATTTT.

The V and J genes are TRBV11-2 and TRBJ2-1; no firm D call. The CDR3 sequence is 11 residues long. Germline V gene lookup returns CDR1 SGHAT and CDR2 FQNNGV. V was trimmed by 5 bases and J by 7 bases, leaving 6 bases between them. The CDR3 region is CASSPLNEQFF. The CDR3 nucleotides are TGTGCCAGCAGCCCTTTGAATGAGCAGTTCTTC. Supplemented by reference TRBV11-2 and TRBJ2-1, the full variable domain reads EAGVAQSPRYKIIEKRQSVAFWCNPISGHATLYWYQQILGQGPKLLIQFQNNGVVDDSQLPKDRFSAERLKGVDSTLKIQPAKLEDSAVYLCASSPLNEQFFGPGTRLTVL.

CDR3 coding DNA: TGTGCCAGCAGCGTAGGTGCAGGGAGGGACGTACCCTTGGGGTCCAAAAACATTCAGTACTTC. As protein: CASSVGAGRDVPLGSKNIQYF. The genes are TRBV9 and TRBJ2-4; 7 positions match TRBD2. After removal of 0 bases from V and 2 bases from J, the junction contained 20 bases not matched to a gene. Per germline, CDR1 SGDLS and CDR2 YYNGEE. There are 21 residues in the CDR3.

This clone was observed a few times. The genes are TRBV5-1 and TRBJ1-5; 9 bases are a match to TRBD1. Germline trimming cut 4 bases from V and 3 bases from J; bases unmatched to any gene: 2. Germline V gives CDR1 SGHRS, CDR2 YFSETQ. The CDR3 extends over 14 amino acids. The CDR3, as DNA: TGCGCCAGCAGCCGGGACAGGGACAATCAGCCCCAGCATTTT. Protein: CASSRDRDNQPQHF.

This chain links TRBV12-3 or TRBV12-4 with TRBJ2-2; TRBD2 is a possible D gene (5 bases). The CDR3 loop spans 12 amino acids. Trimming removed 7 bases from V and 7 bases from J, with 10 bases in between. The CDR3 DNA is TGTGCCAGCACCTTGGAGGACGGGGAGCTGTTTTTT. Encoded protein: CASTLEDGELFF.

This chain connects TRBV2 to TRBJ1-5, with no clear D. Germline V gene lookup returns CDR1 SNHLY and CDR2 FYNNEI. The CDR3 totals 15 residues. V was pared by 6 bases and J by 2 bases, with 14 bases between. CDR3 nucleotides: TGTGCCAGCAGGGTCGGGTTTAATGGCAATCAGCCCCAGCATTTT. This gives the protein CASRVGFNGNQPQHF.

This clone was detected once. The chain carries TRBV19 and TRBJ1-5, with a weak D call TRBD1 (6 bases). V was shortened by 2 bases and J by 4 bases, with 12 bases between the two germline ends. The CDR3 spans 15 residues. Germline V gene sequence: CDR1 LNHDA, CDR2 SQIVND (reference sequence). This CDR3 reads CASSIQTGLNQPQHF. In nucleotides, the CDR3 is TGTGCCAGTAGTATACAGACAGGTCTTAATCAGCCCCAGCATTTT. Complete variable domain (other parts from reference TRBV19 and TRBJ1-5): DGGITQSPKYLFRKEGQNVTLSCEQNLNHDAMYWYRQDPGQGLRLIYYSQIVNDFQKGDIAEGYSVSREKKESFPLTVTSAQKNPTAFYLCASSIQTGLNQPQHFGDGTRLSIL.

J is TRBJ2-7 and V is TRBV29-1, with 16 bases fitting TRBD2. The CDR3 length is 19 residues. Looked up from germline, CDR1 is SQVTM and CDR2 is ANQGSEA. Losses at the gene ends were 1 base for V and 2 bases for J; bases not matched to a gene: 11. CDR3 in amino acids: CSVEGGQAGTSGRAYEQYF. The CDR3 DNA is TGCAGCGTTGAAGGGGGGCAGGCCGGGACTAGCGGGAGGGCCTACGAGCAGTACTTC.

The chain has TRBV7-8 and TRBJ1-5, with TRBD1 as a possible D gene (6 bases). Deletions cut 0 bases from V and 7 bases from J, with 13 bases between. The length of the CDR3 is 15 residues. CDR1 and CDR2 from the germline V gene are SGHVS and FQNEAQ. The chain's CDR3 is CASSLAVGARQPQHF. The CDR3 coding sequence is TGTGCCAGCAGCTTAGCCGTGGGGGCCAGACAGCCCCAGCATTTT. Together with reference TRBV7-8 and TRBJ1-5, the CDR3 gives the full variable domain: GAGVSQSPRYKVAKRGQDVALRCDPISGHVSLFWYQQALGQGPEFLTYFQNEAQLDKSGLPSDRFFAERPEGSVSTLKIQRTQQEDSAVYLCASSLAVGARQPQHFGDGTRLSIL.

The chain carries TRBV4-1 and TRBJ1-5, with a possible D match to TRBD1 (5 bases). The germline V gene has CDR1 MGHRA and CDR2 YSYEKL. This CDR3 region has 17 residues. Trimming shortened V by 0 bases and J by 0 bases, and 12 bases separated the two germline ends. CDR3 in amino acids: CASSQDRGGVSNQPQHF. The DNA of the CDR3 is TGCGCCAGCAGCCAAGATCGGGGGGGGGTTAGCAATCAGCCCCAGCATTTT.

V gene TRBV4-1 combines with J gene TRBJ2-1, with TRBD2 matching over 11 bases. The CDR3 has 17 residues. V lost 0 bases and J lost 4; bases outside the gene matches: 5. Germline V gives CDR1 MGHRA, CDR2 YSYEKL. Here the CDR3 reads CASSQDQTSGNYNEQFF. The CDR3 bases are TGCGCCAGCAGCCAAGATCAGACTAGCGGGAATTACAATGAGCAGTTCTTC.